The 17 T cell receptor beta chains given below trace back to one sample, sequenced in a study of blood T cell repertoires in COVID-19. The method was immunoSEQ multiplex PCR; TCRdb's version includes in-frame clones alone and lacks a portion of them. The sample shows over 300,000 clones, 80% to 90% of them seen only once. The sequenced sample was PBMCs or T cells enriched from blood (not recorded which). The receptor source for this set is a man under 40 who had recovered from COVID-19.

The CDR3 loop is CASSRVIRDRAKPRYGYTF. The CDR3 DNA is TGCGCCAGCAGCCGTGTCATCCGGGACAGGGCCAAACCCCGCTATGGCTACACCTTC. The rearrangement uses TRBV4-1 and TRBJ1-2; the match to TRBD1 covers 9 bases. In germline, CDR1 is MGHRA, CDR2 YSYEKL. V shed 4 bases, J shed 4 bases, and the junction held 19 bases outside the gene matches. This CDR3 region has 19 residues.

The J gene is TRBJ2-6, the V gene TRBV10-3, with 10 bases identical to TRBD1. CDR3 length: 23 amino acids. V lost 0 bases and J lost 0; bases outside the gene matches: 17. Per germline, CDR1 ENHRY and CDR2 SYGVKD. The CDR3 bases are TGTGCCATCAGTGAGTCAGAGAGACGGGACAGGGGTTCTCGTTTCTCTGGGGCCAACGTCCTGACTTTC. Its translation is CAISESERRDRGSRFSGANVLTF.

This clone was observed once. Here the CDR3 DNA reads TGTGCCAGCAGCTCCCCTTTACTATGGGGGCAACCCCTCCTCCCTTCTAACTATGGCTACACCTTC. It encodes CASSSPLLWGQPLLPSNYGYTF. The genes are TRBV21-1 and TRBJ1-2; the D call TRBD1 from the table was never checked on the DNA. TRBV21-1 is deemed a pseudogene. The CDR3 spans 22 residues.

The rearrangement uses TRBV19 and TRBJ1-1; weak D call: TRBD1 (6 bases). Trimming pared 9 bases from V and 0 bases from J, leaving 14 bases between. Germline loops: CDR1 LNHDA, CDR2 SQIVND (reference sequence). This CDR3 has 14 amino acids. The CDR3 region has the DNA TGTGCCAGCCGAAGGACAGCAATGAACACTGAAGCTTTCTTT. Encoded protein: CASRRTAMNTEAFF.

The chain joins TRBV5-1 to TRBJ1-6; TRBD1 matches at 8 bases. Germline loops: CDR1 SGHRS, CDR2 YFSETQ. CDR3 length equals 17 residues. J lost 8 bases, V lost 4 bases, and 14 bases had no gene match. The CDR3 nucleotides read TGCGCCAGCAGCGTGGACAGGGAAAGTAGGGGATATTCACCCCTCCACTTT. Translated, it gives CASSVDRESRGYSPLHF.

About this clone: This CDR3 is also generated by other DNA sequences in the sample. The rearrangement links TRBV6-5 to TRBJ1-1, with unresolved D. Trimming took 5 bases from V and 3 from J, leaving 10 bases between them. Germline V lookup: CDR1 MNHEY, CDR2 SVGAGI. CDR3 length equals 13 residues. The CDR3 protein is CASSPRGDTEAFF. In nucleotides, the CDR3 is TGTGCCAGCAGTCCTCGGGGTGACACTGAAGCTTTCTTT.

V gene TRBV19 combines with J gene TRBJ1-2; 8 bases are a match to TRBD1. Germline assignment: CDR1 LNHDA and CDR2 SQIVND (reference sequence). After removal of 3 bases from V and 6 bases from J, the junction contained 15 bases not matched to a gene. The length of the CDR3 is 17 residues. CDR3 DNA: TGTGCCAGTAGTATCGTCTCCCCGGGACAGGTTATTGATGGCTACACCTTC. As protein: CASSIVSPGQVIDGYTF.

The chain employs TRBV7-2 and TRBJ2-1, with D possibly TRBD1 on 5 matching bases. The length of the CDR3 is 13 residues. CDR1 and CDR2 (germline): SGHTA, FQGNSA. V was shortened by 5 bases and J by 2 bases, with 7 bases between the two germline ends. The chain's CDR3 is CASSTRAYNEQFF. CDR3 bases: TGTGCCAGCAGCACCAGGGCCTACAATGAGCAGTTCTTC.

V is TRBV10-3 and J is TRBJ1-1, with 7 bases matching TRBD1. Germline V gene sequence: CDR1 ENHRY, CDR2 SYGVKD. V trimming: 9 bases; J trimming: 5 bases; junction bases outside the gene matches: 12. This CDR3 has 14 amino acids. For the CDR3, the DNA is TGTGCCATTACCGCGGGCAGGGGGAGGACTGAAGCTTTCTTT. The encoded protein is CAITAGRGRTEAFF.

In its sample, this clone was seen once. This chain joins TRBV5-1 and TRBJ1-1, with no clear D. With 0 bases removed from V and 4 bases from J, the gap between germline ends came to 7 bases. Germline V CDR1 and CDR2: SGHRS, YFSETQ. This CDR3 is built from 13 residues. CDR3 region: CASSLGEGTEAFF. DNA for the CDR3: TGCGCCAGCAGCTTGGGGGAGGGCACTGAAGCTTTCTTT.

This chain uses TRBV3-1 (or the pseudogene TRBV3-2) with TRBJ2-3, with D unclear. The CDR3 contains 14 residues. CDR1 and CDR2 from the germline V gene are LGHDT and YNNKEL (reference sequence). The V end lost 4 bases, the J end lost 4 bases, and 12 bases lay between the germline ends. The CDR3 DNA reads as TGTGCCAGCAGCCTTTATACGGTGGCAGATACGCAGTATTTT. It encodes CASSLYTVADTQYF.

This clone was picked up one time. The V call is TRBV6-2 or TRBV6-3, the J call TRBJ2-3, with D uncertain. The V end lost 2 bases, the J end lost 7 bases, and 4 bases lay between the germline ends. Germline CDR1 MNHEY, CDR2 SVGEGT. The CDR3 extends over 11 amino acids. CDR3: CASSYGHTQYF. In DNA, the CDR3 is TGTGCCAGCAGTTACGGGCATACGCAGTATTTT.

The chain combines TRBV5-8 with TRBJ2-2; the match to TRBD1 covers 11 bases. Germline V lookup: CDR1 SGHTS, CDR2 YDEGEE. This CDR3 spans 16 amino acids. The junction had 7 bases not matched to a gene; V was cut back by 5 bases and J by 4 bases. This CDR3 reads CASRTLDRGPTGELFF. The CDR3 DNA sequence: TGTGCCAGCAGGACCTTGGACAGGGGGCCCACCGGGGAGCTGTTTTTT.

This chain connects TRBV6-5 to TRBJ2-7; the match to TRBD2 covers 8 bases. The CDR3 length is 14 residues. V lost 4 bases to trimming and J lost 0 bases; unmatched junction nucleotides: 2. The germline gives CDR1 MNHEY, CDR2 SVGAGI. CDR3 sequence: CASSFTSGSYEQYF. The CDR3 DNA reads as TGTGCCAGCAGTTTCACTAGCGGCTCCTACGAGCAGTACTTC.

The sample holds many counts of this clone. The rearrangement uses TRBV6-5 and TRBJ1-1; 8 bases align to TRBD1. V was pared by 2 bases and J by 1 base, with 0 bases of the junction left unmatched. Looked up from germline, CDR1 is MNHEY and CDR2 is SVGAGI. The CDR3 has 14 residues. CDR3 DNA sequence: TGTGCCAGCAGTTACGGGACAGGGAACACTGAAGCTTTCTTT. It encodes CASSYGTGNTEAFF.

In DNA, the CDR3 is TGTGCCAGCAAGATCAGTGTAACCGTCACTGAAGCTTTCTTT. It yields the protein CASKISVTVTEAFF. This chain joins TRBV6-5 and TRBJ1-1, with D unclear. CDR1 is MNHEY, CDR2 SVGAGI, per germline. CDR3 length: 14 residues. With 7 bases removed from V and 4 bases from J, the gap between germline ends came to 16 bases.

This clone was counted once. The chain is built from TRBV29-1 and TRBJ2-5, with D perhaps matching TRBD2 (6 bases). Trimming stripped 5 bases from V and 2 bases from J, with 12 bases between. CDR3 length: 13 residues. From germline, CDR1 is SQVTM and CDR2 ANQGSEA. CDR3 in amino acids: CSVLADNQETQYF. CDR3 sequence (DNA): TGCAGCGTTTTAGCGGATAATCAAGAGACCCAGTACTTC. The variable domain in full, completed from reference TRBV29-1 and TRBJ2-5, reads SAVISQKPSRDICQRGTSLTIQCQVDSQVTMMFWYRQQPGQSLTLIATANQGSEATYESGFVIDKFPISRPNLTFSTLTVSNMSPEDSSIYLCSVLADNQETQYFGPGTRLLVL.